The clone carrying this T cell receptor beta chain was found a few times. MiXCR, applied by TCRdb to the RT-PCR reads, yields one record per CDR3 protein. This table has about a million distinct CDR3 sequences, more than 15% appearing once. The record originates from a study of patients and donors after allogeneic stem cell transplantation. Germline values: CDR1 SGHAT, CDR2 FQDESV (reference sequence). J lost 2 bases, V lost 1 base, and 8 bases had no gene match. The CDR3 sequence is 18 residues long. This TCR came from a human donor who was either an allogeneic HSCT recipient or a stem cell or donor lymphocyte infusion donor (not recorded which). It is not recorded whose cells these are; they may come from a transplant donor. The V gene is TRBV11-1, the J gene TRBJ2-7; 13 bases fit TRBD2. Source material: blood, either unsorted or a sorted T cell fraction (not recorded which). CDR3 sequence (DNA): TGTGCCAGCAGCTTAGGACGGACTAGCGGGGGAACCACCTACGAGCAGTACTTC. This codes for CASSLGRTSGGTTYEQYF.